This T cell receptor (beta chain) was retrieved from a study of tissue T cells after allogeneic stem cell transplantation. Overall study context: Patients with graft-versus-host disease had grafts: several unmodified, three CD34-selected and T-cell-depleted.

Measured with immunoSEQ multiplex PCR; TCRdb has only the in-frame clones, and not every one. This table holds 1,000 to 1,200 clones, 44% found once. Findings and caveats of the study: Shared clones across patients were few; motif clustering revealed tissue-specific shared signatures.

On this clone itself: Antigen specificity is unknown.

Germline V gene sequence: CDR1 SGHRS, CDR2 YFSETQ. The length of the CDR3 is 13 residues. Deletions cut 4 bases from V and 4 bases from J, with 9 bases between. The origin of this receptor is a female patient aged 40-69 years with steroid-refractory graft-versus-host disease after an allogeneic stem cell transplant. These T cells may partly come from the graft donor. This sample comprised esophageal tissue, obtained at autopsy. The V call is TRBV5-1, the J call TRBJ2-1; D unclear. The CDR3 loop is CASSKAWYNEQFF. The CDR3 DNA reads TGCGCCAGCAGCAAAGCTTGGTACAATGAGCAGTTCTTC.